These 24 T cell receptor beta chains originate from one sample sequenced in a study of blood T cell repertoires in COVID-19. TCRdb keeps only in-frame clones here, not all; method: immunoSEQ multiplex PCR. Of a few hundred thousand clones listed, more than 75% are singletons. Input material: peripheral blood. The receptors derive from a woman in her 50s with acute or convalescent COVID-19.

V gene TRBV2 combines with J gene TRBJ2-5, with D unresolved. Trimming took off 5 bases at V and 2 bases at J, with 3 bases between the two ends. The germline V gene encodes CDR1 SNHLY and CDR2 FYNNEI. The CDR3 loop spans 11 amino acids. CDR3 nucleotides: TGTGCCAGCAGTCCACAAGAGACCCAGTACTTC. It specifies CASSPQETQYF.

This clone was counted between two and nine times. The CDR3 region is CASSFLAGGHSTDTQYF. The CDR3 nucleotides are TGTGCCAGCAGCTTCTTAGCGGGAGGGCACTCCACAGATACGCAGTATTTT. The V gene is TRBV11-2, the J gene TRBJ2-3; 11 nucleotides agree with TRBD2. Looked up from germline, CDR1 is SGHAT and CDR2 is FQNNGV. V lost 3 bases and J lost 2; bases outside the gene matches: 7. The CDR3 covers 17 residues.

The rearrangement joins TRBV23-1 to TRBJ1-5; TRBD1 might be the D (6 bases). Being an ORF, TRBV23-1 has a function that is uncertain. The CDR3 is 19 residues long. V lost 1 base and J 3 bases, leaving 22 bases between the germline ends. The CDR3 DNA is TGCGCCAGCAGTCAATGGATAAAGGCCCACAGGGCCCACAATCAGCCCCAGCATTTT. Its translation is CASSQWIKAHRAHNQPQHF.

In DNA form, the CDR3 reads TGTGCCAGCTGGGGGGACAGTTCAATGGATACGCAGTATTTT. Its protein is CASWGDSSMDTQYF. This chain uses TRBV7-8 with TRBJ2-3; perhaps TRBD1 as D (7 bases). The CDR3 is made up of 14 amino acids. Germline V CDR1 and CDR2: SGHVS, FQNEAQ. Trimming stripped 8 bases from V and 6 bases from J, with 18 bases between.

V is TRBV3-1 (or the pseudogene TRBV3-2) and J is TRBJ2-7; D might be TRBD2 (6 bases). Trimming shortened V by 2 bases and J by 3 bases, and 8 bases separated the two germline ends. CDR1 LGHDT and CDR2 YNNKEL come from the germline V gene (reference sequence). This CDR3 comprises 13 residues. CDR3 residues: CASSQWEDYEQYF. The CDR3, as DNA: TGTGCCAGCAGCCAATGGGAGGACTACGAGCAGTACTTC.

This chain connects TRBV4-1 to TRBJ1-2, with D tentatively TRBD1 (5 bases). The germline gives CDR1 MGHRA, CDR2 YSYEKL. CDR3 length equals 15 residues. Trimming took off 0 bases at V and 4 bases at J, with 12 bases between the two ends. This CDR3 is CASSQEGRSSYGYTF. CDR3 coding DNA: TGCGCCAGCAGCCAAGAGGGGCGATCGAGCTATGGCTACACCTTC.

This clone appeared a single time. This chain uses TRBV27 with TRBJ1-1, with D possibly TRBD1 on 6 matching bases. Trimming stripped 9 bases from V and 1 base from J, with 12 bases between. The germline gives CDR1 MNHEY, CDR2 SMNVEV (reference sequence). The CDR3 loop spans 13 amino acids. The chain's CDR3 is CASLGQPNTEAFF. CDR3 nucleotide sequence: TGTGCCAGTTTGGGACAACCGAACACTGAAGCTTTCTTT.

The CDR3 loop is CAISDPRTGRNSPLHF. Here the CDR3 DNA reads TGTGCCATCAGTGACCCTCGGACAGGGAGAAATTCACCCCTCCACTTT. The chain employs TRBV10-3 and TRBJ1-6, with 8 positions matching TRBD1. Germline V gene sequence: CDR1 ENHRY, CDR2 SYGVKD. This CDR3 has 16 amino acids. V lost 3 bases to trimming and J lost 7 bases; unmatched junction nucleotides: 8.

The chain joins TRBV28 to TRBJ1-3; 8 bases align to TRBD1. The length of the CDR3 is 19 residues. Looked up from germline, CDR1 is MDHEN and CDR2 is SYDVKM. J lost 3 bases, V lost 6 bases, and 19 bases had no gene match. The CDR3 region is CASSRVQGAKGSSGNTIYF. CDR3 DNA: TGTGCCAGCAGCCGGGTGCAGGGGGCGAAGGGTTCTAGTGGAAACACCATATATTTT.

The chain links TRBV6-1 to TRBJ1-4, with TRBD1 matching over 7 bases. CDR3 size: 15 residues. V was clipped by 2 bases and J by 7 bases; unmatched bases: 7. Per the germline V gene, CDR1 is MNHNS and CDR2 is SASEGT. The CDR3 region has the DNA TGTGCCAGCAGTGAACTTACAGGGGTAGCTGAAAAACTGTTTTTT. It encodes CASSELTGVAEKLFF.

J is TRBJ1-3 and V is TRBV18; 8 bases agree with TRBD1. CDR1 and CDR2 (germline): KGHSH, LQKENI. This CDR3 is built from 16 residues. J gave up 0 bases and V 6 bases, and 7 bases lay outside the gene matches. In DNA, the CDR3 is TGTGCCAGCTCCTTGGGACAGGCGGCCTCTGGAAACACCATATATTTT. This translates into CASSLGQAASGNTIYF.

The sample holds one count of this clone. The chain joins TRBV7-6 to TRBJ1-6; D is possibly TRBD1 (5 bases). Trimming shortened V by 1 base and J by 6 bases, and 10 bases separated the two germline ends. CDR3 size: 15 residues. In germline, CDR1 is SGHVS, CDR2 FNYEAQ. The CDR3 loop reads CASSLEGRANSPLHF. CDR3 coding DNA: TGTGCCAGCAGCTTAGAAGGCAGGGCTAATTCACCCCTCCACTTT.

The rearrangement uses TRBV7-8 and TRBJ1-1, with D maybe TRBD1 (5 bases). CDR3 length equals 14 residues. V gave up 5 bases and J gave up 4 bases, with 14 bases separating them. Germline V gene data show CDR1 as SGHVS and CDR2 as FQNEAQ. The CDR3 DNA reads TGTGCCAGCAGCCCTGGGGCTCGCGTCACTGAAGCTTTCTTT. Translation: CASSPGARVTEAFF.

The chain carries TRBV27 and TRBJ1-1, with D possibly being TRBD1 (6 bases). This CDR3 spans 18 amino acids. Trimming removed 10 bases from V and 1 base from J, with 28 bases in between. Germline assignment: CDR1 MNHEY and CDR2 SMNVEV (reference sequence). The CDR3 here is CANYRGGADEAANTEAFF. CDR3 DNA sequence: TGTGCCAACTACCGGGGGGGGGCGGATGAAGCGGCGAACACTGAAGCTTTCTTT.

The chain recombines TRBV4-3 with TRBJ1-2; D not certain. The germline V and J ends were trimmed by 0 bases and 4 bases, with 12 bases remaining between them. The V gene's germline CDR1 is LGHNA and CDR2 YSLEER. The CDR3 totals 15 residues. The CDR3 DNA reads as TGCGCCAGCAGCCAAGATCGCGCAGGTCTCTATGGCTACACCTTC. Translation: CASSQDRAGLYGYTF.

The CDR3 is CASSYHTSGRETQYF. Written as DNA, the CDR3 is TGTGCCAGCAGTTACCACACTAGCGGGAGGGAGACCCAGTACTTC. The chain has TRBV6-2 or TRBV6-3 and TRBJ2-5; TRBD2 aligns across 12 bases. The length of the CDR3 is 15 residues. Germline values: CDR1 MNHEY, CDR2 SVGEGT. Losses at the gene ends were 2 bases for V and 5 bases for J; bases not matched to a gene: 3.

This chain uses TRBV7-8 with TRBJ2-2, with 9 bases matching TRBD1. CDR3 length equals 17 residues. Trimming removed 3 bases from V and 5 bases from J; junction bases left unmatched: 10. From germline, CDR1 is SGHVS and CDR2 FQNEAQ. CDR3: CASSFKRSTGGTGELFF. The CDR3 DNA reads TGTGCCAGCAGCTTCAAACGTTCGACAGGGGGTACCGGGGAGCTGTTTTTT. The full variable domain, completed using reference TRBV7-8 and TRBJ2-2, is GAGVSQSPRYKVAKRGQDVALRCDPISGHVSLFWYQQALGQGPEFLTYFQNEAQLDKSGLPSDRFFAERPEGSVSTLKIQRTQQEDSAVYLCASSFKRSTGGTGELFFGEGSRLTVL.

The rearrangement uses TRBV29-1 and TRBJ2-4; 7 nucleotides match TRBD2. This CDR3 contains 13 residues. After removal of 6 bases from V and 0 bases from J, the junction contained 2 bases not matched to a gene. In germline, CDR1 is SQVTM, CDR2 ANQGSEA. The CDR3 spells CSVGGLAKNIQYF. DNA for the CDR3: TGCAGCGTGGGGGGGTTAGCCAAAAACATTCAGTACTTC.

V usage is TRBV27 and J usage is TRBJ2-1, with a possible D match to TRBD2 (6 bases). CDR3 length: 14 amino acids. The germline V gene has CDR1 MNHEY and CDR2 SMNVEV (reference sequence). Trimming cost V 6 bases and J 7 bases, with 16 bases left between them. CDR3 region: CASRSSGISNEQFF. The CDR3 coding sequence is TGTGCCAGCAGAAGTAGCGGAATCAGTAATGAGCAGTTCTTC.

Here the CDR3 reads CASSLSIAGEGYEQYF. CDR3 in DNA: TGTGCCAGCAGCTTGAGTATAGCGGGAGAGGGCTACGAGCAGTACTTC. The gene calls are TRBV7-2 and TRBJ2-7, with 9 bases identical to TRBD2. Trimming at V came to 3 bases and at J to 3 bases, leaving 9 bases not matched to a gene. This CDR3 is 16 amino acids long. Germline V CDR1 and CDR2: SGHTA, FQGNSA.

The rearrangement links TRBV7-2 to TRBJ2-7, with D uncertain. Germline assignment: CDR1 SGHTA and CDR2 FQGNSA. V was pared by 5 bases and J by 0 bases, with 8 bases between. The length of the CDR3 is 13 residues. The CDR3: CASSVTPSYEQYF. In nucleotides, the CDR3 is TGTGCCAGCAGCGTAACACCCTCCTACGAGCAGTACTTC.

This chain connects TRBV7-8 to TRBJ1-2; TRBD1 matches 9 bases. This CDR3 has 15 residues. Germline V gives CDR1 SGHVS, CDR2 FQNEAQ. The ends lost 6 bases at V and 5 bases at J; junction bases unmatched: 10. The CDR3, as DNA: TGTGCCAGCAGACCTAACAGGGGGCCGATGTATGGCTACACCTTC. Its translation is CASRPNRGPMYGYTF.

This clone was found once. The chain couples TRBV28 to TRBJ2-3; D might be TRBD2 (5 bases). From germline, CDR1 is MDHEN and CDR2 SYDVKM. Trimming took 6 bases from V and 2 from J, leaving 15 bases between them. The length of the CDR3 is 15 residues. CDR3 sequence: CASSPGVGVTDTQYF. The CDR3 nucleotides are TGTGCCAGCAGCCCCGGGGTCGGGGTCACAGATACGCAGTATTTT.

The chain has TRBV5-1 and TRBJ2-1, with TRBD2 matching 10 bases. The CDR3 consists of 16 residues. Germline trimming cut 2 bases from V and 4 bases from J; bases unmatched to any gene: 6. The V gene's germline CDR1 is SGHRS and CDR2 YFSETQ. The CDR3 loop reads CASSLLAGTIYNEQFF. In nucleotides, the CDR3 is TGCGCCAGCAGCTTACTAGCGGGAACCATTTACAATGAGCAGTTCTTC.